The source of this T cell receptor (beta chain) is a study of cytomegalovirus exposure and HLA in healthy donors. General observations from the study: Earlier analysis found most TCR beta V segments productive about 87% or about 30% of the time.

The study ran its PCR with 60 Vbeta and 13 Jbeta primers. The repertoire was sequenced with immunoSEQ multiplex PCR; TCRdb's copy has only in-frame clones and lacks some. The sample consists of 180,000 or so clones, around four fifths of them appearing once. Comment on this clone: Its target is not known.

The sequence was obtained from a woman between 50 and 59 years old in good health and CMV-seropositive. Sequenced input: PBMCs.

In DNA form, the CDR3 reads TGTGCCAGCCTGGCGGGGCCTCAGGGAATCCACGAGCAGTACTTC. Protein sequence: CASLAGPQGIHEQYF. The chain has TRBV11-2 and TRBJ2-7, with D tentatively TRBD2 (6 bases). Germline CDR1 and CDR2: SGHAT and FQNNGV. V dropped 8 bases and J dropped 5 bases, with 22 bases sitting between them. There are 15 residues in the CDR3.